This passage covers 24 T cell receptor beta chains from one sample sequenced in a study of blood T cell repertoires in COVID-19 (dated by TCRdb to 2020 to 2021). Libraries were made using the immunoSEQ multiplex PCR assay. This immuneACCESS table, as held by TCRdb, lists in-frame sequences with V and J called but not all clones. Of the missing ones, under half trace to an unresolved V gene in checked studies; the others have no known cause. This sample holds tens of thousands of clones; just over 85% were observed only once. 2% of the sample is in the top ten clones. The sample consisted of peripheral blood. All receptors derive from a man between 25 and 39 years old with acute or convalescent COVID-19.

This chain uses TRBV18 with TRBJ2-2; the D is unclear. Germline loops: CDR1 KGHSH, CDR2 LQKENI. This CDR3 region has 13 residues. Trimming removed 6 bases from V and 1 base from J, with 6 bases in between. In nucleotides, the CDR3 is TGTGCCAGCTCCCAACAGAACACCGGGGAGCTGTTTTTT. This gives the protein CASSQQNTGELFF.

The CDR3 region is CASSPNGMNTEAFF. CDR3 sequence (DNA): TGTGCCAGCTCACCGAACGGGATGAACACTGAAGCTTTCTTT. The chain carries TRBV18 and TRBJ1-1; the D is unclear. CDR3 size: 14 residues. Trimming stripped 3 bases from V and 0 bases from J, with 8 bases between. Germline CDR1 reads KGHSH; CDR2 reads LQKENI.

CDR3 residues: CASRGPAGISGNTIYF. Here the CDR3 DNA reads TGTGCCAGCAGAGGACCAGCGGGGATCTCTGGAAACACCATATATTTT. The rearrangement uses TRBV2 and TRBJ1-3; D unclear. This CDR3 has 16 amino acids. The germline CDR1 and CDR2 sequences are SNHLY and FYNNEI. With 6 bases removed from V and 0 bases from J, the gap between germline ends came to 15 bases. Together with reference TRBV2 and TRBJ1-3, the CDR3 gives the full variable domain: EPEVTQTPSHQVTQMGQEVILRCVPISNHLYFYWYRQILGQKVEFLVSFYNNEISEKSEIFDDQFSVERPDGSNFTLKIRSTKLEDSAMYFCASRGPAGISGNTIYFGEGSWLTVV.

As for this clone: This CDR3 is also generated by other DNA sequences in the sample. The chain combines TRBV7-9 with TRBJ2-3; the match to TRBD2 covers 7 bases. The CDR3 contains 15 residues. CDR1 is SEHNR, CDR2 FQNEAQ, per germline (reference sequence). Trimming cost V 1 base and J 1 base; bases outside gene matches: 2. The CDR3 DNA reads TGTGCCAGCAGCTTAGGCGCGGGGGGCACAGATACGCAGTATTTT. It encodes CASSLGAGGTDTQYF.

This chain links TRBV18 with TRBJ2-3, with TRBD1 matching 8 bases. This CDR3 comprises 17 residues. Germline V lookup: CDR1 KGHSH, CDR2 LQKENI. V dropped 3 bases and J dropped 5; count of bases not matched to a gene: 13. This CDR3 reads CASSPLRQGRRRDTQYF. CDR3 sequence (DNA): TGTGCCAGCTCACCCCTAAGACAGGGGAGGAGGAGAGATACGCAGTATTTT.

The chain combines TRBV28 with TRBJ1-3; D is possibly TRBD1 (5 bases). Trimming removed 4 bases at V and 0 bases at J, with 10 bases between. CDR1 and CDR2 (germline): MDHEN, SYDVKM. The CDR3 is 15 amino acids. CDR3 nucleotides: TGTGCCAGCAGTTCGGGACTTACCTCTGGAAACACCATATATTTT. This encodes CASSSGLTSGNTIYF.

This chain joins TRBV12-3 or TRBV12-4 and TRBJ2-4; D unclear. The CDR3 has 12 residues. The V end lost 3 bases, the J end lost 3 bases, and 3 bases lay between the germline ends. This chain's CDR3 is CASSFVKNIQYF. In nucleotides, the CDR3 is TGTGCCAGCAGTTTCGTCAAAAACATTCAGTACTTC.

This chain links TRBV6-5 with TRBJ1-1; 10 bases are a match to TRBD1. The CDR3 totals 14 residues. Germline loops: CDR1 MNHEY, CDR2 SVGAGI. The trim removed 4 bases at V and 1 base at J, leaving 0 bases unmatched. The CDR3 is CASSWDRGNTEAFF. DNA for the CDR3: TGTGCCAGCAGTTGGGACAGGGGGAACACTGAAGCTTTCTTT.

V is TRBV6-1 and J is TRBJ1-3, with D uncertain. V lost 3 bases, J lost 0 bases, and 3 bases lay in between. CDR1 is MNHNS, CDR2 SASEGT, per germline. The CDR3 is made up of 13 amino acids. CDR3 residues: CASSERSGNTIYF. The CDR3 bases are TGTGCCAGCAGTGAGCGCTCTGGAAACACCATATATTTT.

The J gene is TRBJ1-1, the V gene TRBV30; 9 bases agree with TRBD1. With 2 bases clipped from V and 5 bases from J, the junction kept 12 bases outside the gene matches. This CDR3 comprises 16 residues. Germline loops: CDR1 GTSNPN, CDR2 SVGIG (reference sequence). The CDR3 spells CAWSPPGTGRGTEAFF. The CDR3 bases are TGTGCCTGGAGTCCACCTGGGACAGGGAGAGGGACTGAAGCTTTCTTT.

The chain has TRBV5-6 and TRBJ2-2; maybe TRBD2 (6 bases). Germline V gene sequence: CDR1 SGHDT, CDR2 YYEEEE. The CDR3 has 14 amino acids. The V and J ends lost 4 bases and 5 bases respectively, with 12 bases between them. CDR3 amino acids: CASSPGLTTGELFF. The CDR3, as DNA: TGTGCCAGCAGCCCGGGACTCACAACCGGGGAGCTGTTTTTT.

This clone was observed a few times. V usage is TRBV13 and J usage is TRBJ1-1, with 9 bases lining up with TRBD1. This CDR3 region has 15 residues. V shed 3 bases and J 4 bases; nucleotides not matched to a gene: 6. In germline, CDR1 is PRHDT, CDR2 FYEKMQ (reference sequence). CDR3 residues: CASSFLGQGSTEAFF. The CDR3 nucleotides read TGTGCCAGCAGCTTCCTCGGACAGGGGAGCACTGAAGCTTTCTTT.

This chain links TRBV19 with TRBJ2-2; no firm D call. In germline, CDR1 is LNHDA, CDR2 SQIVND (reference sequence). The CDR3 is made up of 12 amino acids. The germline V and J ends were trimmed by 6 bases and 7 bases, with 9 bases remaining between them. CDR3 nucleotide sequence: TGTGCCAGTAGCACCTCTAGCGGGGAGCTGTTTTTT. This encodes CASSTSSGELFF.

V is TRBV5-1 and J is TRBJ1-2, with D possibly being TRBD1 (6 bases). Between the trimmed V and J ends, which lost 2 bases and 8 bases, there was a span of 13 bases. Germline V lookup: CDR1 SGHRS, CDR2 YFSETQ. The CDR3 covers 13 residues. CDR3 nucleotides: TGCGCCAGCAGCTTAAGGGGGGGAACGGGCTACACCTTC. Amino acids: CASSLRGGTGYTF.

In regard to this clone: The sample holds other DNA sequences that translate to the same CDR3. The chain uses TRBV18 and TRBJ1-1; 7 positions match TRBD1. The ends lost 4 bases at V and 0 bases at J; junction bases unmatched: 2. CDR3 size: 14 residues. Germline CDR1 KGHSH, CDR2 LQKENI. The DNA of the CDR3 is TGTGCCAGCTCACTCGACAGGGTGAACACTGAAGCTTTCTTT. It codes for CASSLDRVNTEAFF.

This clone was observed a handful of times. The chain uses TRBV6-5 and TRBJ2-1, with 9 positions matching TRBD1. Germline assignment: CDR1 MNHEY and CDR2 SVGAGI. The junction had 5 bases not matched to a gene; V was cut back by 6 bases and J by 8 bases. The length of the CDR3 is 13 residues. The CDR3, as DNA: TGTGCCAGCAGCGGGACAGGGCTCGATGAGCAGTTCTTC. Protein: CASSGTGLDEQFF.

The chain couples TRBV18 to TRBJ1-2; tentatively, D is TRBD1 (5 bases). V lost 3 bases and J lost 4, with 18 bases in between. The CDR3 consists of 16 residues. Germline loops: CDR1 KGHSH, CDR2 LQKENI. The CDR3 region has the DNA TGTGCCAGCTCACCCACTCGGACGACAGTCGGCTATGGCTACACCTTC. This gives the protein CASSPTRTTVGYGYTF.

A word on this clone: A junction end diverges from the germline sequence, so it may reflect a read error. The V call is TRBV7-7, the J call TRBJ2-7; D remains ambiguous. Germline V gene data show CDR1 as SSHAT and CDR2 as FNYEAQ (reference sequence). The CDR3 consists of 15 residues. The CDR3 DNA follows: TGTGCTAGCAGCCCAGGTCAGTCGGATCTCTACGAGCAGTACTTC. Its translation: CASSPGQSDLYEQYF.

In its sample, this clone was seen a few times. The CDR3 DNA sequence: TGTGCCAGCAGCCAGCGCCCCGACAGGGGAGACCAGCCCCAGCATTTT. Amino acid sequence: CASSQRPDRGDQPQHF. This rearrangement joins TRBV3-1 (or the pseudogene TRBV3-2) to TRBJ1-5; 8 bases fit TRBD1. J gave up 7 bases and V 3 bases, and 11 bases lay outside the gene matches. CDR3 length: 16 residues. Germline V gives CDR1 LGHDT, CDR2 YNNKEL (reference sequence).

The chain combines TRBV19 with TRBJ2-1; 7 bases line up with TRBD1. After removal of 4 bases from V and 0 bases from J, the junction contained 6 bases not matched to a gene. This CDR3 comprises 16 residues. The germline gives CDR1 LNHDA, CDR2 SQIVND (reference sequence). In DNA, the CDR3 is TGTGCCAGTAGTAAAGGGACAGAGTCCTCCTACAATGAGCAGTTCTTC. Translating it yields CASSKGTESSYNEQFF.

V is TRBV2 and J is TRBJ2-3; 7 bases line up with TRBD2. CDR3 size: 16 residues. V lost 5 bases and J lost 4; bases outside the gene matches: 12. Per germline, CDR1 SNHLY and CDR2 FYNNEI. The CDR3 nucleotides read TGTGCCAGCAGTAACCCTAGCGGTATTGGGGCAGATACGCAGTATTTT. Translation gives CASSNPSGIGADTQYF.

The CDR3 loop is CAISEWGQYNEQFF. The DNA for the CDR3 is TGTGCCATCAGTGAGTGGGGACAGTACAATGAGCAGTTCTTC. The chain couples TRBV10-3 to TRBJ2-1; 7 positions match TRBD1. Trimming cost V 1 base and J 4 bases; bases outside gene matches: 1. From germline, CDR1 is ENHRY and CDR2 SYGVKD. The CDR3 is 14 amino acids.

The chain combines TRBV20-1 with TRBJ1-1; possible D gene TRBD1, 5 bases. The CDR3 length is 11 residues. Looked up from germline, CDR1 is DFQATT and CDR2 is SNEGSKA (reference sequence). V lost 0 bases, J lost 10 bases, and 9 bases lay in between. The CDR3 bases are TGCAGTGCTAGAGATCAGGGCATAGCTTTCTTT. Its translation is CSARDQGIAFF.

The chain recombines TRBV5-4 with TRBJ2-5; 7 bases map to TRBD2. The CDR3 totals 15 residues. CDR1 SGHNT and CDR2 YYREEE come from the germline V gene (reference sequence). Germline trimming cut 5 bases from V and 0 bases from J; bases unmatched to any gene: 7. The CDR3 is CASSSSGAHQETQYF. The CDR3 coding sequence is TGTGCCAGCAGTTCAAGCGGGGCCCACCAAGAGACCCAGTACTTC.